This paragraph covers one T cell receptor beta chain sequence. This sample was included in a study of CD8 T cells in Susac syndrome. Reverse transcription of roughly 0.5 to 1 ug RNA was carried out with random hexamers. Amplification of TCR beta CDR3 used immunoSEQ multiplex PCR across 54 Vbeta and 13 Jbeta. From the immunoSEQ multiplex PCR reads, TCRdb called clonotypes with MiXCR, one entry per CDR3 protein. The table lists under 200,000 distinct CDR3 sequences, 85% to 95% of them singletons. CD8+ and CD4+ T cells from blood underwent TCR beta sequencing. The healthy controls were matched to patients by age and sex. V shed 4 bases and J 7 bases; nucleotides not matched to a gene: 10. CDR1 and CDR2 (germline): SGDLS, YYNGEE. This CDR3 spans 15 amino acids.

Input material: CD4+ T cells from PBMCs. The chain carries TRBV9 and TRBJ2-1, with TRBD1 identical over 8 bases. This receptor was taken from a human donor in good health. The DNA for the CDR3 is TGTGCCAGCAGCCCCATGGGACAGGCGGGTAATGAGCAGTTCTTC. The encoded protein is CASSPMGQAGNEQFF.